A selection of T cell receptor beta chains follows, all from one sample in a study of beta chain features in type 1 diabetes. This table comes from immunoSEQ multiplex PCR, and its TCRdb copy is limited to in-frame clones, with some not included. The sample comprises about 710,000 clones, about an eighth of which are singletons, and approximately 0.043% rests with the top ten. Sequences were obtained from naive CD4+ T cells from blood. Receptors originate from a man between 18 and 35 years old with type 1 diabetes. CDR3s include the opening cysteine and the closing phenylalanine or tryptophan. The order of the fields is V gene, J gene, D gene, clone size, CDR3 length, CDR3 protein, CDR3 DNA. A D gene is named only where the DNA matches it firmly. A row's size may be missing; if present it is once, few, many or a size class.

v_call: TRBV29-1
j_call: TRBJ2-1
d_call: .
clone_size: few
cdr3_length: 14
cdr3_aa: CSVESWRQYNEQFF
cdr3_nt: TGCAGCGTTGAATCTTGGCGGCAATACAATGAGCAGTTCTTC

v_call: TRBV4-1
j_call: TRBJ2-1
d_call: .
clone_size: .
cdr3_length: 14
cdr3_aa: CASSGLGSYNEQFF
cdr3_nt: TGCGCCAGCAGTGGATTGGGCTCCTACAATGAGCAGTTCTTC

v_call: TRBV7-2
j_call: TRBJ1-1
d_call: .
clone_size: .
cdr3_length: 14
cdr3_aa: CASSSWVRQSEAFF
cdr3_nt: TGTGCCAGCAGCTCCTGGGTTCGGCAGAGTGAAGCTTTCTTT

v_call: TRBV20-1
j_call: TRBJ2-5
d_call: .
clone_size: few
cdr3_length: 11
cdr3_aa: CSARRRETQYF
cdr3_nt: TGCAGTGCTAGACGCAGGGAGACCCAGTACTTC

v_call: TRBV5-1
j_call: TRBJ1-2
d_call: .
clone_size: .
cdr3_length: 14
cdr3_aa: CASSLVEAGYGYTF
cdr3_nt: TGCGCCAGCAGCTTGGTCGAGGCCGGATATGGCTACACCTTC

v_call: TRBV7-9
j_call: TRBJ1-3
d_call: .
clone_size: few
cdr3_length: 14
cdr3_aa: CASSGRIQGNTIYF
cdr3_nt: TGTGCCAGCAGCGGTCGGATTCAGGGAAACACCATATATTTT

v_call: TRBV7-2
j_call: TRBJ2-3
d_call: TRBD1
clone_size: few
cdr3_length: 14
cdr3_aa: CASSLMGQADTQYF
cdr3_nt: TGTGCCAGCAGCTTAATGGGACAGGCAGATACGCAGTATTTT

v_call: TRBV7-2
j_call: TRBJ2-2
d_call: TRBD2
clone_size: few
cdr3_length: 16
cdr3_aa: CASSLARGSSTGELFF
cdr3_nt: TGTGCCAGCAGCTTAGCTCGCGGGAGTAGCACCGGGGAGCTGTTTTTT

v_call: TRBV9
j_call: TRBJ1-6
d_call: .
clone_size: few
cdr3_length: 12
cdr3_aa: CASSPRDSPLHF
cdr3_nt: TGTGCCAGCAGCCCCAGGGATTCACCCCTCCACTTT

v_call: TRBV30
j_call: TRBJ2-7
d_call: TRBD2
clone_size: .
cdr3_length: 14
cdr3_aa: CAWRLAGFTYEQYF
cdr3_nt: TGTGCCTGGAGACTAGCGGGGTTTACCTACGAGCAGTACTTC

v_call: TRBV30
j_call: TRBJ1-5
d_call: .
clone_size: few
cdr3_length: 13
cdr3_aa: CAWSVQRDQPQHF
cdr3_nt: TGTGCCTGGAGTGTACAAAGAGATCAGCCCCAGCATTTT

v_call: TRBV4-3
j_call: TRBJ2-7
d_call: .
clone_size: few
cdr3_length: 13
cdr3_aa: CASSQTDSYEQYF
cdr3_nt: TGCGCCAGCAGCCAAACGGACAGCTACGAGCAGTACTTC

v_call: TRBV7-9
j_call: TRBJ2-5
d_call: .
clone_size: .
cdr3_length: 12
cdr3_aa: CASSLIEETQYF
cdr3_nt: TGTGCCAGCAGCTTGATAGAAGAGACCCAGTACTTC

v_call: TRBV7-9
j_call: TRBJ2-1
d_call: TRBD2
clone_size: few
cdr3_length: 16
cdr3_aa: CASSLTLGLGSSEQFF
cdr3_nt: TGTGCCAGCAGCTTGACGCTGGGACTAGGGAGCAGCGAGCAGTTCTTC

v_call: TRBV30
j_call: TRBJ2-4
d_call: TRBD1
clone_size: few
cdr3_length: 13
cdr3_aa: CAWGTGGWNIQYF
cdr3_nt: TGTGCCTGGGGGACAGGGGGCTGGAACATTCAGTACTTC

v_call: TRBV23-1
j_call: TRBJ1-2
d_call: TRBD1
clone_size: few
cdr3_length: 14
cdr3_aa: CASSQSPGGGSPTF
cdr3_nt: TGCGCCAGCAGTCAATCCCCAGGGGGGGGATCGCCCACCTTC

v_call: TRBV9
j_call: TRBJ2-5
d_call: .
clone_size: .
cdr3_length: 16
cdr3_aa: CASSVVLVGGQETQYF
cdr3_nt: TGTGCCAGCAGCGTAGTATTGGTAGGAGGGCAAGAGACCCAGTACTTC

v_call: TRBV11-2
j_call: TRBJ2-5
d_call: TRBD2
clone_size: few
cdr3_length: 16
cdr3_aa: CASSRSSGGGVETQYF
cdr3_nt: TGTGCCAGCAGCCGATCTAGCGGGGGCGGGGTGGAGACCCAGTACTTC

v_call: TRBV18
j_call: TRBJ1-1
d_call: .
clone_size: .
cdr3_length: 13
cdr3_aa: CASSGKEGVQAFF
cdr3_nt: TGTGCCAGCTCTGGGAAGGAGGGGGTTCAAGCTTTCTTT

v_call: TRBV30
j_call: TRBJ1-2
d_call: .
clone_size: .
cdr3_length: 14
cdr3_aa: CAWSPDRNLGLDTF
cdr3_nt: TGTGCCTGGAGCCCAGACAGGAACCTCGGATTGGACACCTTC

v_call: TRBV29-1
j_call: TRBJ2-7
d_call: TRBD1
clone_size: .
cdr3_length: 13
cdr3_aa: CSVWDRGPYEQYF
cdr3_nt: TGCAGCGTGTGGGACAGGGGGCCCTACGAGCAGTACTTC

v_call: TRBV29-1
j_call: TRBJ1-1
d_call: .
clone_size: .
cdr3_length: 15
cdr3_aa: CSVSLQGTMNTEAFF
cdr3_nt: TGCAGCGTCTCCCTACAGGGTACCATGAACACTGAAGCTTTCTTT

v_call: TRBV4-2
j_call: TRBJ1-4
d_call: .
clone_size: few
cdr3_length: 14
cdr3_aa: CASSQGDSPRVLFF
cdr3_nt: TGTGCCAGCAGCCAAGGTGACAGTCCGAGGGTACTGTTTTTT

v_call: TRBV21-1
j_call: TRBJ2-7
d_call: .
clone_size: .
cdr3_length: 15
cdr3_aa: CASSKGEVRSYEQYF
cdr3_nt: TGTGCCAGCAGCAAAGGGGAGGTCCGCTCCTACGAGCAGTACTTC

v_call: TRBV20-1
j_call: TRBJ2-5
d_call: .
clone_size: few
cdr3_length: 11
cdr3_aa: CSASGWETQYF
cdr3_nt: TGCAGTGCTAGCGGTTGGGAGACCCAGTACTTC

v_call: TRBV11-3
j_call: TRBJ2-7
d_call: TRBD1
clone_size: few
cdr3_length: 14
cdr3_aa: CASSSGQANYEQYF
cdr3_nt: TGTGCCAGCAGTTCCGGACAGGCAAACTACGAGCAGTACTTC

v_call: TRBV4-3
j_call: TRBJ1-1
d_call: .
clone_size: few
cdr3_length: 14
cdr3_aa: CASSGDLRWTEAFF
cdr3_nt: TGCGCCAGCAGCGGGGACCTCCGTTGGACTGAAGCTTTCTTT

v_call: TRBV7-2
j_call: TRBJ2-4
d_call: .
clone_size: few
cdr3_length: 17
cdr3_aa: CASSLASGGSGQNIQYF
cdr3_nt: TGTGCCAGCAGCTTAGCGTCTGGGGGGTCAGGTCAAAACATTCAGTACTTC

v_call: TRBV9
j_call: TRBJ2-3
d_call: .
clone_size: .
cdr3_length: 13
cdr3_aa: CASSVASTDTQYF
cdr3_nt: TGTGCCAGCAGCGTAGCCAGCACAGATACGCAGTATTTT